This is a list of T cell receptor beta chains from one sample in a study of blood T cell repertoires in COVID-19. Sequenced by immunoSEQ multiplex PCR; TCRdb stores in-frame clones only, minus some. This sample has about 200,000 clones; about 80% occur once, and the top ten carry roughly 2.6%. Material for sequencing was peripheral blood. The receptors come from a woman in her forties with active or convalescent COVID-19. Both conserved end residues are part of each CDR3. Each record gives: CDR3 protein, CDR3 DNA, clone size, V gene, D gene, J gene. The D gene is left open where the match is weak. Rows give clone size only sometimes, using once, few, many, or a class for an expanded clone.

CDR3aa: CASSLERGSVNGAFF
CDR3nt: TGCGCCAGCAGCTTGGAGCGGGGTTCGGTCAATGGAGCTTTCTTT
abundance: .
v_gene: TRBV5-1
d_gene: .
j_gene: TRBJ1-1

CDR3aa: CASSKDKAYNEQFF
CDR3nt: TGTGCCAGCAGTAAAGACAAGGCCTACAATGAGCAGTTCTTC
abundance: .
v_gene: TRBV3-1/TRBV3-2
d_gene: .
j_gene: TRBJ2-1

CDR3aa: CSARGAKLFF
CDR3nt: TGCAGTGCCCGGGGGGCGAAACTGTTTTTT
abundance: .
v_gene: TRBV20-1
d_gene: .
j_gene: TRBJ1-4

CDR3aa: CASSMNGGAGVFSDTQYF
CDR3nt: TGTGCCAGTAGTATGAATGGGGGAGCGGGAGTTTTTTCAGATACGCAGTATTTT
abundance: .
v_gene: TRBV19
d_gene: TRBD2
j_gene: TRBJ2-3

CDR3aa: CATSRELGTLNYNEQFF
CDR3nt: TGTGCCACCAGCAGAGAACTCGGGACTTTGAACTACAATGAGCAGTTCTTC
abundance: .
v_gene: TRBV15
d_gene: .
j_gene: TRBJ2-1

CDR3aa: CASSGGRGGGTEAFF
CDR3nt: TGTGCCAGCAGTGGAGGACGGGGTGGAGGCACTGAAGCTTTCTTT
abundance: once
v_gene: TRBV27
d_gene: .
j_gene: TRBJ1-1

CDR3aa: CATKTGGQSSSPLHF
CDR3nt: TGTGCCACCAAAACAGGGGGTCAATCGAGTTCACCCCTCCACTTT
abundance: .
v_gene: TRBV10-3
d_gene: TRBD1
j_gene: TRBJ1-6

CDR3aa: CASSSWQGGVGETQYF
CDR3nt: TGTGCCAGCAGCTCCTGGCAGGGGGGTGTGGGAGAGACCCAGTACTTC
abundance: .
v_gene: TRBV5-5
d_gene: .
j_gene: TRBJ2-5

CDR3aa: CASSYGQDFNSPLHF
CDR3nt: TGTGCCAGCAGCTACGGACAAGATTTTAATTCACCCCTCCACTTT
abundance: .
v_gene: TRBV7-2
d_gene: .
j_gene: TRBJ1-6

CDR3aa: CASSLGGGLHNEQFF
CDR3nt: TGTGCCAGCAGTTTGGGCGGGGGCCTACACAATGAGCAGTTCTTC
abundance: .
v_gene: TRBV28
d_gene: .
j_gene: TRBJ2-1

CDR3aa: CAWGPGSNQPQHF
CDR3nt: TGTGCCTGGGGGCCCGGGAGCAATCAGCCCCAGCATTTT
abundance: few
v_gene: TRBV30
d_gene: .
j_gene: TRBJ1-5

CDR3aa: CASSYSIGKNIQYF
CDR3nt: TGTGCCAGCAGTTACTCGATCGGGAAAAACATTCAGTACTTC
abundance: .
v_gene: TRBV6-2/TRBV6-3
d_gene: .
j_gene: TRBJ2-4

CDR3aa: CASSPKRVSGGSNQPQHF
CDR3nt: TGTGCCAGCTCACCCAAACGGGTCTCAGGAGGTAGCAATCAGCCCCAGCATTTT
abundance: once
v_gene: TRBV18
d_gene: .
j_gene: TRBJ1-5

CDR3aa: CASSPSTGENIGGYTF
CDR3nt: TGTGCCAGCTCACCATCTACAGGGGAAAATATAGGTGGCTACACCTTC
abundance: .
v_gene: TRBV18
d_gene: TRBD1
j_gene: TRBJ1-2

CDR3aa: CASRDDRGGTDTQYF
CDR3nt: TGTGCCAGCAGAGACGACAGGGGCGGCACAGATACGCAGTATTTT
abundance: .
v_gene: TRBV6-5
d_gene: TRBD1
j_gene: TRBJ2-3

CDR3aa: CASSYRGTEYGYTF
CDR3nt: TGTGCCAGCAGTTATAGGGGGACAGAATATGGCTACACCTTC
abundance: once
v_gene: TRBV6-6
d_gene: TRBD1
j_gene: TRBJ1-2

CDR3aa: CASSLGGGGPQHF
CDR3nt: TGTGCCAGCAGTTTAGGCGGAGGTGGGCCCCAGCATTTT
abundance: .
v_gene: TRBV12-3/TRBV12-4
d_gene: .
j_gene: TRBJ1-5

CDR3aa: CSAGDSMNTEAFF
CDR3nt: TGCAGCGCTGGTGACAGCATGAACACTGAAGCTTTCTTT
abundance: .
v_gene: TRBV29-1
d_gene: .
j_gene: TRBJ1-1

CDR3aa: CASSLEAVNTEAFF
CDR3nt: TGTGCCAGCAGTTTAGAGGCAGTGAACACTGAAGCTTTCTTT
abundance: .
v_gene: TRBV28
d_gene: .
j_gene: TRBJ1-1

CDR3aa: CASSSTGVSGNTIYF
CDR3nt: TGTGCCAGCAGTTCAACAGGGGTCTCTGGAAACACCATATATTTT
abundance: .
v_gene: TRBV27
d_gene: TRBD1
j_gene: TRBJ1-3

CDR3aa: CASRPYTDRDIYF
CDR3nt: TGTGCCAGCAGACCATACACGGACAGGGATATATATTTT
abundance: .
v_gene: TRBV28
d_gene: TRBD1
j_gene: TRBJ1-3

CDR3aa: CSVEYRPNYGYTF
CDR3nt: TGCAGCGTTGAATACAGACCTAACTATGGCTACACCTTC
abundance: few
v_gene: TRBV29-1
d_gene: .
j_gene: TRBJ1-2

CDR3aa: CSVLGQGGTEAFF
CDR3nt: TGCAGCGTCCTAGGACAGGGAGGGACTGAAGCTTTCTTT
abundance: .
v_gene: TRBV29-1
d_gene: TRBD1
j_gene: TRBJ1-1

CDR3aa: CATLGGSGELFF
CDR3nt: TGTGCCACCCTAGGGGGTTCCGGGGAGCTGTTTTTT
abundance: .
v_gene: TRBV24-1
d_gene: .
j_gene: TRBJ2-2

CDR3aa: CASRSFRTDSSGNTIYF
CDR3nt: TGTGCCAGCAGATCCTTCAGGACGGACAGCTCTGGAAACACCATATATTTT
abundance: once
v_gene: TRBV11-2
d_gene: .
j_gene: TRBJ1-3

CDR3aa: CASSADRANGYTF
CDR3nt: TGTGCCAGCAGCGCAGACAGGGCGAATGGCTACACCTTC
abundance: .
v_gene: TRBV7-9
d_gene: TRBD1
j_gene: TRBJ1-2

CDR3aa: CASRGRHEQYF
CDR3nt: TGTGCCAGCAGGGGGAGACACGAGCAGTACTTC
abundance: .
v_gene: TRBV12-3/TRBV12-4
d_gene: .
j_gene: TRBJ2-7

CDR3aa: CASSPRLAGTSTDTQYF
CDR3nt: TGTGCCAGCTCACCGAGACTAGCGGGAACTAGCACAGATACGCAGTATTTT
abundance: .
v_gene: TRBV18
d_gene: TRBD2
j_gene: TRBJ2-3

CDR3aa: CASSLAGAKGETQYF
CDR3nt: TGCGCCAGCAGCCTGGCAGGGGCGAAAGGAGAGACCCAGTACTTC
abundance: .
v_gene: TRBV4-3
d_gene: .
j_gene: TRBJ2-5

CDR3aa: CVSGRAGVGHEQYF
CDR3nt: TGTGTCTCGGGGCGGGCGGGAGTAGGCCACGAGCAGTACTTC
abundance: .
v_gene: TRBV5-6
d_gene: TRBD2
j_gene: TRBJ2-7

CDR3aa: CASSLEAAQETQYF
CDR3nt: TGTGCCAGCAGCTTAGAAGCGGCACAAGAGACCCAGTACTTC
abundance: .
v_gene: TRBV7-9
d_gene: .
j_gene: TRBJ2-5

CDR3aa: CASSSQCCRNQPQHF
CDR3nt: TGCGCCAGCAGCTCACAGTGTTGCCGCAATCAGCCCCAGCATTTT
abundance: .
v_gene: TRBV5-1
d_gene: .
j_gene: TRBJ1-5

CDR3aa: CASSLIRGDRGTEAFF
CDR3nt: TGTGCCAGCAGTCTGATCAGGGGGGACAGGGGCACTGAAGCTTTCTTT
abundance: .
v_gene: TRBV27
d_gene: TRBD1
j_gene: TRBJ1-1

CDR3aa: CASSPGTGGNYEQYF
CDR3nt: TGTGCCAGTAGCCCCGGGACAGGGGGAAACTACGAGCAGTACTTC
abundance: .
v_gene: TRBV19
d_gene: TRBD1
j_gene: TRBJ2-7

CDR3aa: CASSNRGLEAFF
CDR3nt: TGTGCCAGCAGTAACAGGGGGCTTGAAGCTTTCTTT
abundance: .
v_gene: TRBV6-5
d_gene: TRBD1
j_gene: TRBJ1-1

CDR3aa: CASSQYRLSGNEKLFF
CDR3nt: TGTGCCAGCAGCCAATACCGCTTATCGGGTAATGAAAAACTGTTTTTT
abundance: .
v_gene: TRBV3-1/TRBV3-2
d_gene: .
j_gene: TRBJ1-4

CDR3aa: CSVAPTGGESPLHF
CDR3nt: TGCAGCGTTGCCCCGACAGGGGGCGAGTCACCCCTCCACTTT
abundance: .
v_gene: TRBV29-1
d_gene: TRBD1
j_gene: TRBJ1-6

CDR3aa: CASSPQLPQWSEKLFF
CDR3nt: TGTGCCAGCTCACCACAATTACCTCAGTGGAGTGAAAAACTGTTTTTT
abundance: .
v_gene: TRBV18
d_gene: .
j_gene: TRBJ1-4

CDR3aa: CASQGLAEYEQYF
CDR3nt: TGTGCCAGCCAGGGACTAGCGGAGTACGAGCAGTACTTC
abundance: few
v_gene: TRBV2
d_gene: TRBD2
j_gene: TRBJ2-7

CDR3aa: CASDKQDYGYTF
CDR3nt: TGTGCCAGTGATAAACAGGATTATGGCTACACCTTC
abundance: .
v_gene: TRBV2
d_gene: .
j_gene: TRBJ1-2